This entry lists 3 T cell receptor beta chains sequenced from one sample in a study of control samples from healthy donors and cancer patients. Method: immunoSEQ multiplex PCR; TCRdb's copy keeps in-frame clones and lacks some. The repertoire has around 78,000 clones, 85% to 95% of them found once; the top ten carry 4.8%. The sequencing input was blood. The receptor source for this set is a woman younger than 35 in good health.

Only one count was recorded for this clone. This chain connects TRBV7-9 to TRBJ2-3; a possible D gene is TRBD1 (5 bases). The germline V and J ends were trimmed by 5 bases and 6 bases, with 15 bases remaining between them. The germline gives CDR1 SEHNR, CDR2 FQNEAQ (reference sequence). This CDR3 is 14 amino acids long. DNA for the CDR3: TGTGCCAGCAGCCCCGACTCCCGACAGGATACGCAGTATTTT. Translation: CASSPDSRQDTQYF. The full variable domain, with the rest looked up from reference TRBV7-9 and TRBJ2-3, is DTGVSQNPRHKITKRGQNVTFRCDPISEHNRLYWYRQTLGQGPEFLTYFQNEAQLEKSRLLSDRFSAERPKGSFSTLEIQRTEQGDSAMYLCASSPDSRQDTQYFGPGTRLTVL.

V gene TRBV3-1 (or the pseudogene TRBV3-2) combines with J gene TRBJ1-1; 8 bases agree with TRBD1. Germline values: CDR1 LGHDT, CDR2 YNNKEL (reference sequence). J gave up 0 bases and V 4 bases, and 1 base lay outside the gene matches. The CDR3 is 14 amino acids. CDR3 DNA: TGTGCCAGCAGCCGACAGGGGATGAACACTGAAGCTTTCTTT. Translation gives CASSRQGMNTEAFF.

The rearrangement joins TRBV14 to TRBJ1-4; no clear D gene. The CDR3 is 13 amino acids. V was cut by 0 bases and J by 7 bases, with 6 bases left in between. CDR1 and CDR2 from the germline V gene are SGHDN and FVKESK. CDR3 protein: CASSQDLSEKLFF. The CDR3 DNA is TGTGCCAGCAGCCAAGATCTAAGTGAAAAACTGTTTTTT.